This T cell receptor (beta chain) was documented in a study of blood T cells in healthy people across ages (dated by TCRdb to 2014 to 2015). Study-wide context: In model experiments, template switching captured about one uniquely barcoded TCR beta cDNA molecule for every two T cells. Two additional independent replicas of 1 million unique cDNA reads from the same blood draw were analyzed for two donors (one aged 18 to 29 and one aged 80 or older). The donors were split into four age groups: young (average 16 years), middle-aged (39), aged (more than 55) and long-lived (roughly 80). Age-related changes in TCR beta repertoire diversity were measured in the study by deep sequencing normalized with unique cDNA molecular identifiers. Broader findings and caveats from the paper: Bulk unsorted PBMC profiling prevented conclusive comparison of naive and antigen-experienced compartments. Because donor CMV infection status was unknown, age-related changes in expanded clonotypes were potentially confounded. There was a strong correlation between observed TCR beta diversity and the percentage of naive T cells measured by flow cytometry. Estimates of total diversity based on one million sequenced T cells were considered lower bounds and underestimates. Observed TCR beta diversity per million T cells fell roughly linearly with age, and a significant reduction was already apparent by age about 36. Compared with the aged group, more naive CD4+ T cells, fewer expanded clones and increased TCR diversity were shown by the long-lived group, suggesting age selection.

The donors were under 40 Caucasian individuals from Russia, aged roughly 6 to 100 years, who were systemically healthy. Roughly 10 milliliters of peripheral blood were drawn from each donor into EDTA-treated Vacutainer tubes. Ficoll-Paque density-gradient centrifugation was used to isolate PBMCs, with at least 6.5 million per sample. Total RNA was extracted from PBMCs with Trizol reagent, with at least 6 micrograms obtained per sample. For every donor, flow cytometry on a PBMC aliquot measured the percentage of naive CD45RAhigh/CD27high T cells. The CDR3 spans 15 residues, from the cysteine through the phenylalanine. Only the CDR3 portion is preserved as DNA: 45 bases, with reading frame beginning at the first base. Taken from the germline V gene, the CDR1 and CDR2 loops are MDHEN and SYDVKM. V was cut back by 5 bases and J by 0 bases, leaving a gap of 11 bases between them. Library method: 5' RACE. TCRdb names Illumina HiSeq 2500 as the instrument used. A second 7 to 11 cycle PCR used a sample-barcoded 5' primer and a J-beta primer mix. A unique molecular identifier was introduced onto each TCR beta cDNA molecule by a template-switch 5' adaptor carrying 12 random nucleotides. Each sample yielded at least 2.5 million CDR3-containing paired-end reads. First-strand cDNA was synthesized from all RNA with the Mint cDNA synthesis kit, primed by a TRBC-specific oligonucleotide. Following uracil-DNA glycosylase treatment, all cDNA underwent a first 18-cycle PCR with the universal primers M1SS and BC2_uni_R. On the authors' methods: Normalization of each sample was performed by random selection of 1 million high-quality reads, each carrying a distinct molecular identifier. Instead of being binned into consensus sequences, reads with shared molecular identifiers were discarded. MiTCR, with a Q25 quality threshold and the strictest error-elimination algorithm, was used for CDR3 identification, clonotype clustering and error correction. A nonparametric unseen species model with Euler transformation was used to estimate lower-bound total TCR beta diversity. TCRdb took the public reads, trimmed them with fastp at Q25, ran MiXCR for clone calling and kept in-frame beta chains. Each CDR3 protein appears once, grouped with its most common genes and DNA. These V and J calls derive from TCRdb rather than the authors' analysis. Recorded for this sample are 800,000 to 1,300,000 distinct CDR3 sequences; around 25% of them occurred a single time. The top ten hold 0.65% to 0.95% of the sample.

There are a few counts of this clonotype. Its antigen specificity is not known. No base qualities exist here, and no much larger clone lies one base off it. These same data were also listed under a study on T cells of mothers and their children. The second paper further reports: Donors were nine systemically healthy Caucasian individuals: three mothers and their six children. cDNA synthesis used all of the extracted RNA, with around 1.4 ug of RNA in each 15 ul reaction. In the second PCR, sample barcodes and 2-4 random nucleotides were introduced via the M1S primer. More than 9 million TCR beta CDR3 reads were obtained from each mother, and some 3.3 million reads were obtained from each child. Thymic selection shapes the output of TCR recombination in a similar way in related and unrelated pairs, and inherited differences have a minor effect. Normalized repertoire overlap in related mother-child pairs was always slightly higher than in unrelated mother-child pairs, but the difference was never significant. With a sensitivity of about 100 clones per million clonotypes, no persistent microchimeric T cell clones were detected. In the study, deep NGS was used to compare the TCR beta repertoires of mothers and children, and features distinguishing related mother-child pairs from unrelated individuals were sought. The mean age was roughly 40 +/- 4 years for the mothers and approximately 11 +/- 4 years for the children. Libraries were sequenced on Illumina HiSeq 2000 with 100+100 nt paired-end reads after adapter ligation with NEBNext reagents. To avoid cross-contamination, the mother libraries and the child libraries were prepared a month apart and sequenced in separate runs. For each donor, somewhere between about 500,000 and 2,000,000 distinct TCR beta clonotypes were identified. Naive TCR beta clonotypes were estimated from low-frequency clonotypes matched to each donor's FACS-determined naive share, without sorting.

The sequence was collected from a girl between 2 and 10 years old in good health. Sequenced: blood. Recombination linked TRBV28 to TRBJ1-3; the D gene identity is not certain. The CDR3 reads CASSLGITSGNTIYF. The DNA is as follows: TGTGCCAGCAGTCTAGGGATTACCTCTGGAAACACCATATATTTT.